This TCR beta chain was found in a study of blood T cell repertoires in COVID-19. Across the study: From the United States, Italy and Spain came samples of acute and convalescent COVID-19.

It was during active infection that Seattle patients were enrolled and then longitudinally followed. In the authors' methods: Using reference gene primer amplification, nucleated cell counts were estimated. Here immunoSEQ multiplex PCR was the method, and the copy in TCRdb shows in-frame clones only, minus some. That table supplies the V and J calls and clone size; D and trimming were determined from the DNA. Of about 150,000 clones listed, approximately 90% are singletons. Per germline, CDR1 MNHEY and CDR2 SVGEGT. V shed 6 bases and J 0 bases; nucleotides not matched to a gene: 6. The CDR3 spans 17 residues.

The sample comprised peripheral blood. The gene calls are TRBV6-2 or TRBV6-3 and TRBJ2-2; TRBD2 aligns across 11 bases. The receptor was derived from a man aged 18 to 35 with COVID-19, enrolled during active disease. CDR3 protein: CASSPLAGGPNTGELFF. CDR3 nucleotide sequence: TGTGCCAGCAGCCCCCTAGCGGGAGGCCCGAACACCGGGGAGCTGTTTTTT.